Below are 9 T cell receptor beta chains sequenced from a single sample in a study of response to subunit inactivated influenza vaccine. Each CDR3 protein is one row after TCRdb ran MiXCR on the RT-PCR reads. The sample carries about 540,000 distinct CDR3 sequences, roughly 23% recorded once. These data were also reused for a study on T cells expressing NK-cell markers. That report adds: TCR beta libraries carry UMIs added by 5'RACE template switching.

Here the sequenced sample was CD4+ T cells sorted from PBMCs, taken about 12 days after vaccination. Source of these receptors: a man in his forties or fifties who received an inactivated influenza vaccine.

This clonotype was detected a few times. The V and J genes are TRBV3-1 and TRBJ2-1; 11 nucleotides align to TRBD2. Germline assignment: CDR1 LGHDT and CDR2 YNNKEL (reference sequence). V was pared by 1 base and J by 8 bases, with 7 bases of the junction left unmatched. CDR3 size: 16 residues. DNA for the CDR3: TGTGCCAGCAGCCAAGGCCGTCTAGCGGGAGGCGATGAGCAGTTCTTC. This encodes CASSQGRLAGGDEQFF.

This chain links TRBV19 with TRBJ1-5; no reliable D call. V was pared by 6 bases and J by 2 bases, with 14 bases between. The CDR3 length is 15 residues. The germline V gene encodes CDR1 LNHDA and CDR2 SQIVND (reference sequence). This CDR3 reads CASRTTGLGNQPQHF. In DNA, the CDR3 is TGTGCCAGTAGGACAACGGGGTTGGGCAATCAGCCCCAGCATTTT.

Only a few counts were recorded for this clonotype. The gene calls are TRBV28 and TRBJ2-7; 7 positions agree with TRBD2. Germline V gene sequence: CDR1 MDHEN, CDR2 SYDVKM. This CDR3 region has 13 residues. With 5 bases clipped from V and 4 bases from J, the junction kept 5 bases outside the gene matches. The CDR3: CASSPRLAYEQYF. The CDR3 nucleotides are TGTGCCAGCAGTCCGAGACTAGCTTACGAGCAGTACTTC.

The chain joins TRBV7-3 to TRBJ2-1, with 7 bases aligning to TRBD2. Germline V gene lookup returns CDR1 SGHTA and CDR2 FQGTGA. The CDR3 consists of 14 residues. V trimming: 6 bases; J trimming: 9 bases; junction bases outside the gene matches: 11. The DNA of the CDR3 is TGTGCCAGCAGAGGGCCGGGACTACATTCTGAGCAGTTCTTC. It specifies CASRGPGLHSEQFF.

The chain is built from TRBV6-2 or TRBV6-3 and TRBJ2-1; D is unresolved. The V gene lost 0 bases and the J gene lost 3 bases, with 9 bases spanning the gap. The CDR3 runs to 15 residues. Per the germline V gene, CDR1 is MNHEY and CDR2 is SVGEGT. Written as DNA, the CDR3 is TGTGCCAGCAGTTACTCTAGGTATGGCTACAATGAGCAGTTCTTC. This sequence encodes CASSYSRYGYNEQFF.

CDR3 in DNA: TGTGCCAGCAGCCCTAGGGCACTACCCACCTACGAAGGGCAGTACTTC. It translates to CASSPRALPTYEGQYF. The chain links TRBV3-1 to TRBJ2-7; D is ambiguous. Per the germline V gene, CDR1 is LGHDT and CDR2 is YNNKEL (reference sequence). The V end lost 4 bases, the J end lost 9 bases, and 25 bases lay between the germline ends. CDR3 length equals 16 residues.

This clonotype appeared a few times. The rearrangement links TRBV6-4 to TRBJ1-1; D is possibly TRBD1 (5 bases). Germline-derived CDR1 and CDR2 are MRHNA and SNTAGT. V was pared by 7 bases and J by 5 bases, with 14 bases between. This CDR3 has 13 residues. The CDR3 loop is CASNEEGLTEAFF. The CDR3, as DNA: TGTGCCAGCAACGAGGAGGGGCTGACTGAAGCTTTCTTT.

The rearrangement uses TRBV6-1 and TRBJ1-4; D is ambiguous. Germline V gene lookup returns CDR1 MNHNS and CDR2 SASEGT. The CDR3 consists of 14 residues. V lost 5 bases, J lost 8 bases, and 15 bases lay in between. CDR3 sequence reads: CASSLTILGEKLFF. Here the CDR3 DNA reads TGTGCCAGCAGTCTAACAATATTGGGGGAAAAACTGTTTTTT.

The chain links TRBV6-2 or TRBV6-3 to TRBJ2-5; 10 positions match TRBD2. With V trimmed by 0 bases and J by 6 bases, 10 bases remained unmatched. Germline assignment: CDR1 MNHEY and CDR2 SVGEGT. This CDR3 is built from 17 residues. In nucleotides, the CDR3 is TGTGCCAGCAGTTACTCACTAAAGCGGGGGGGCCAGAAGACCCAGTACTTC. Its translation: CASSYSLKRGGQKTQYF.